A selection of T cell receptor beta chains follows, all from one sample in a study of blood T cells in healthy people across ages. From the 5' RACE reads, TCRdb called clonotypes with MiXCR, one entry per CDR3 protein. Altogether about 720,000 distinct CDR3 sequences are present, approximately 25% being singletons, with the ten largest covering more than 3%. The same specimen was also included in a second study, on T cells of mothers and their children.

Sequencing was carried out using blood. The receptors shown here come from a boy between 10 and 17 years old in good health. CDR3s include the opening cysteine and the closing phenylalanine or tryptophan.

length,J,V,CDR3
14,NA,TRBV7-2,CASSRRTGWETQYF
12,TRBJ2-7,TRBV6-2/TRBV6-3,CASSSEFPEQYF
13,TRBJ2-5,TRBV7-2,CASSQGLGETQYF
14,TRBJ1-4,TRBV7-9,CASSLVYDGEKLFF
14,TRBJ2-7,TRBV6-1,CASRKTGSSYEQYF
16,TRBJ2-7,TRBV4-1,CASSQLAGGISYEQYF
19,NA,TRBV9,CASSVSAGRRGTKYNEQFF
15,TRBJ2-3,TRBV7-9,CASSPSGRVLDTQYF
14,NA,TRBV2,CASSEGFLAYEQYF
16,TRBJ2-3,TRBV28,CASSRGQAEGIGTQYF
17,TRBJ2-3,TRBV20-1,CSARDRGASGSVDTQYF
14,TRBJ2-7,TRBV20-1,CSARGTGVTYEQYF
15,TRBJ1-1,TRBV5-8,CASSVTDDMNTEAFF
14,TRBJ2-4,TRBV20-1,CSATYSGGSNIQYF
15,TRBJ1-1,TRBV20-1,CSARVFGQGNTEAFF
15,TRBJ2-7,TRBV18,CASSPLQGLSYEQYF
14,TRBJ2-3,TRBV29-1,CSVSSVPITDTQYF
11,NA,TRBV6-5,CASSLGAEQFF
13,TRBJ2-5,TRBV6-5,CASRRDRGAQQYF
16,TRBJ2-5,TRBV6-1,CASGATPGPQLETQYF
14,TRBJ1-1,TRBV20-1,CSVVQGAQITEAFF
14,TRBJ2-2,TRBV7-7,CASRRDSRTGELFF
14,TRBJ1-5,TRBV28,CASSLLKGGQPQHF
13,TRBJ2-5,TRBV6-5,CASSEQVQETQYF
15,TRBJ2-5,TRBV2,CASSEAFRRQETQYF
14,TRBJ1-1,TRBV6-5,CASRGQGPNTEAFF
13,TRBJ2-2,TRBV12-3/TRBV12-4,CASSPTATGELFF
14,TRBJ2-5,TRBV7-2,CASSLTSRQETQYF
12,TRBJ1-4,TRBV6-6,CASSGGSEKLFF
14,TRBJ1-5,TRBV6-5,CASSSAAGVQPQHF
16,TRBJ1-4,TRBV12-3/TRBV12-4,CASSSTHRVRNEKLFF
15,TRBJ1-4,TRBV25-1,CASSATRGVGEKLFF
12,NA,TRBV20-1,CSAETGVHEQYF
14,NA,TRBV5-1,CASSLLADNYEQYF
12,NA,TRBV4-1,CASSQSRGEQFF
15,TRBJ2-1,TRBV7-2,CASSQEDRTYNEQFF
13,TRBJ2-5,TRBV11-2,CASSLVSVETQYF
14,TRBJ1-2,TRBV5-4,CASSFRGANNGYTF
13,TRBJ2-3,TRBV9,CASSVGGADMQYF
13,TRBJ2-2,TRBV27,CASSGQYSGELFF
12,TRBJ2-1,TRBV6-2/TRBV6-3,CASSYSWNEQFF
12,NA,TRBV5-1,CASSRGINEQFF
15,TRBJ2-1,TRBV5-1,CASRDNPGALGEQFF
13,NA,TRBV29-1,CSVGGTNTYEQYF
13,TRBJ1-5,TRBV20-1,CSASTGYDQPQHF
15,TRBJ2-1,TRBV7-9,CASKGGLSSYNEQFF
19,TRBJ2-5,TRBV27,CASSLGPGQGAWNEETQYF
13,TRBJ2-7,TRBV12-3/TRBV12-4,CASGSGASYEQYF
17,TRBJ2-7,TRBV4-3,CASSLLAGGPAAYEQYF
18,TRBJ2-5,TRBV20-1,CSARDFLGSGTSFETQYF
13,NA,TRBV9,CASSGRGGLEQYF
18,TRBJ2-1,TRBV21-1,CASSKGDSPTPSYNEQFF
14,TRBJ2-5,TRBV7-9,CASSYGGGGETQYF